This TCR beta chain was observed in a study of cytomegalovirus exposure and HLA in healthy donors. Study-level information: The same platform used for the 666 first-cohort repertoires was also used for the approximately 120 validation repertoires, as a later analysis reported.

Measured with immunoSEQ multiplex PCR; TCRdb has only the in-frame clones, and not every one. Of fewer than 200,000 clones in the sample, 80% to 90% are singletons; the top ten hold around 6%. Separation from the approximately 660-subject first cohort characterized the 120-subject validation cohort, to which the donors belonged. The sequence was collected from a woman in her twenties or thirties in good health and CMV-seronegative. Input material: PBMCs.

The CDR3 here is CASSLALTQIGYTF. CDR3 nucleotides: TGTGCCAGCAGCTTAGCGCTCACGCAGATCGGCTACACCTTC. The chain is built from TRBV7-9 and TRBJ1-2; D is unresolved. Per germline, CDR1 SEHNR and CDR2 FQNEAQ (reference sequence). Deletions cut 0 bases from V and 8 bases from J, with 13 bases between. The CDR3 has 14 amino acids.